In this sample, the clone carrying this T cell receptor (beta chain) turned up a few times. Its matching antigen is unknown. The data derive from a study of T cell repertoires in cytomegalovirus infection. Overall study: The public TCR beta signatures pointed to both CMV infection and matching HLA type. General study results and limits: Carriage of CMV together with the relevant HLA was identifiable through cumulative public TCR beta family frequency. HLA-C-restricted CMV clonotypes gave the most frequent clonotype in two of eight donors.

Via MiXCR, TCRdb re-called the reads, giving one row per CDR3 protein. The sample has more than 400,000 distinct CDR3 sequences, more than 20% seen once; the top ten hold 13%. CDR3 length: 12 residues. Deletions cut 4 bases from V and 5 bases from J, with 11 bases between. Germline loops: CDR1 DFQATT, CDR2 SNEGSKA (reference sequence). Sequenced material: PBMCs. This clonotype was obtained from a human donor in good health (CMV status not recorded). Some clones in this sample may be carry-over from other donors' samples. The J gene is TRBJ1-1, the V gene TRBV20-1; a weak D match, TRBD1 (5 bases). The CDR3 is CSAIDSITEAFF. In DNA form, the CDR3 reads TGCAGTGCTATCGACAGTATAACTGAAGCTTTCTTT.